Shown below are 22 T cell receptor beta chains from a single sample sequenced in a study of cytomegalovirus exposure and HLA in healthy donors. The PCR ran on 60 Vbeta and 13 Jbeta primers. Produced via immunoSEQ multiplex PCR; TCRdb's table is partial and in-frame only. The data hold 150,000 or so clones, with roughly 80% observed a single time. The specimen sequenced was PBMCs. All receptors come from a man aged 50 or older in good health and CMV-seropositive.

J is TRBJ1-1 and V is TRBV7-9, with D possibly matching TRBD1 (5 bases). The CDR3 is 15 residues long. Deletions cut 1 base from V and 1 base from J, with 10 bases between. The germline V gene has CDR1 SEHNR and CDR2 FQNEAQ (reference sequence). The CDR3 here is CASSLDRGGNTEAFF. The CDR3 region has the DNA TGTGCCAGCAGCTTAGATAGGGGCGGGAACACTGAAGCTTTCTTT.

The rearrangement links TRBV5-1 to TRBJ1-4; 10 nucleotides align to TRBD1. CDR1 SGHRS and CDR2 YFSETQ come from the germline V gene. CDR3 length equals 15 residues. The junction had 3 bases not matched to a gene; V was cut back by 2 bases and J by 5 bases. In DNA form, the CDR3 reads TGCGCCAGCAGCTTTAGGACAGGGGGAAATGAAAAACTGTTTTTT. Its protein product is CASSFRTGGNEKLFF.

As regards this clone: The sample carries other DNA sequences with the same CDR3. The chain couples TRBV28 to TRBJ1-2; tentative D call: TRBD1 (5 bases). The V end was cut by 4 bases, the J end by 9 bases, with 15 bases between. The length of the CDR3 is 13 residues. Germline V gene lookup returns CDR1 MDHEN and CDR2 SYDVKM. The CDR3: CASSSRDGLRYTF. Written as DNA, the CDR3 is TGTGCCAGCAGTTCGCGGGACGGCCTGCGCTACACCTTC.

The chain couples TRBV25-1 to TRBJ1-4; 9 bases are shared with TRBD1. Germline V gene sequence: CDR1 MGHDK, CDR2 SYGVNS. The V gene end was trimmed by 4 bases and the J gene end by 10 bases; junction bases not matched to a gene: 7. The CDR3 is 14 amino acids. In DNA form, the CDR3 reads TGTGCCAGCAGTGCTGGGACAGGGCTTGGAAAACTGTTTTTT. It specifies CASSAGTGLGKLFF.

CDR3 region: CASSRDRGGSDTQYF. The CDR3 bases are TGTGCCAGCAGTCGGGACAGGGGAGGGTCAGATACGCAGTATTTT. V gene TRBV2 combines with J gene TRBJ2-3; TRBD1 matches 10 bases. The CDR3 loop spans 15 amino acids. J gave up 4 bases and V 5 bases, and 6 bases lay outside the gene matches. Germline values: CDR1 SNHLY, CDR2 FYNNEI.

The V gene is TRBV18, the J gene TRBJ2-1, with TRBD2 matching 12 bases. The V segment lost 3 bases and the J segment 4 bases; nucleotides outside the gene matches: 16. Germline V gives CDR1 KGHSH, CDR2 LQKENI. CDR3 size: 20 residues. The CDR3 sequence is CASSPLPPTSGGSGYNEQFF. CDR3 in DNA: TGTGCCAGCTCACCTCTCCCTCCAACTAGCGGGGGGTCGGGGTACAATGAGCAGTTCTTC.

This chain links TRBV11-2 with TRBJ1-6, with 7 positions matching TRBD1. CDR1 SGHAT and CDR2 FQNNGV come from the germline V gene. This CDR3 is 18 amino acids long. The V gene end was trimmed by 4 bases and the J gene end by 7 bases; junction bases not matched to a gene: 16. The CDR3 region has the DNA TGTGCCAGCAGCTCGAGGAGGGACAGCGCGGGGACGAATTCACCCCTCCACTTT. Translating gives CASSSRRDSAGTNSPLHF.

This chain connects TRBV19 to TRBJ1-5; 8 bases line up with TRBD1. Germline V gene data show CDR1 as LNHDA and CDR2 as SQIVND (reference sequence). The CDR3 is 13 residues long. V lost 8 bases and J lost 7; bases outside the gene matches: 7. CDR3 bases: TGTGCCAGTGCCCCAGGGGGCGGCCAGCCCCAGCATTTT. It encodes CASAPGGGQPQHF.

CDR3 bases: TGTGCCAGTAGTACTCCAACCGGGACAGTCGATGGCTACACCTTC. It specifies CASSTPTGTVDGYTF. This chain uses TRBV19 with TRBJ1-2, with 7 bases fitting TRBD1. The CDR3 extends over 15 amino acids. Germline CDR1 reads LNHDA; CDR2 reads SQIVND (reference sequence). The junction had 11 bases not matched to a gene; V was cut back by 4 bases and J by 6 bases.

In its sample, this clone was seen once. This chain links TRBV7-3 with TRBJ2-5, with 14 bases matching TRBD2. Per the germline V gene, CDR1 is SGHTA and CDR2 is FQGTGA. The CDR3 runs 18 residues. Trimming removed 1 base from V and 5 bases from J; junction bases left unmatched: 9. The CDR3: CASSLSGTSGGGLETQYF. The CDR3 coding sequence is TGTGCCAGCAGCTTAAGTGGGACTAGCGGGGGTGGACTGGAGACCCAGTACTTC.

CDR3 sequence reads: CAISAQANNSPLHF. The CDR3 DNA is TGTGCCATCAGTGCACAGGCAAATAATTCACCCCTCCACTTT. The chain employs TRBV10-3 and TRBJ1-6, with D tentatively TRBD1 (5 bases). V lost 4 bases and J lost 5, with 9 bases in between. CDR3 length: 14 amino acids. Germline loops: CDR1 ENHRY, CDR2 SYGVKD.

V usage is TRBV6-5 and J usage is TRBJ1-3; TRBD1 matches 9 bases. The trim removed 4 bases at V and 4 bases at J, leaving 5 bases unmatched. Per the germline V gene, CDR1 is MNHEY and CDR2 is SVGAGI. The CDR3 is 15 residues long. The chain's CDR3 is CASSSGDRAGNTIYF. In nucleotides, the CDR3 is TGTGCCAGCAGTTCCGGGGACAGGGCAGGAAACACCATATATTTT.

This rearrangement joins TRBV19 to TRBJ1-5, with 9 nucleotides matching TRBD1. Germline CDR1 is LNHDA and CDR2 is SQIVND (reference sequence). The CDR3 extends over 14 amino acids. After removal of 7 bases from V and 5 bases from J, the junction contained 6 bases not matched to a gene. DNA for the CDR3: TGTGCCAGTAAGGACAGGGGCGAGTATCAGCCCCAGCATTTT. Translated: CASKDRGEYQPQHF.

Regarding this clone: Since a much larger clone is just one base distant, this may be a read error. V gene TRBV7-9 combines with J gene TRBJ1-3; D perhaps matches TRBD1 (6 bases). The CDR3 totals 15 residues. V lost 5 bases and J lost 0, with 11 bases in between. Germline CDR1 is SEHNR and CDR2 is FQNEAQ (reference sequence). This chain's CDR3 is CASSKGGGSGNTIYF. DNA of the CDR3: TGTGCCAGCAGCAAAGGGGGGGGCTCTGGAAACACCATATATTTT.

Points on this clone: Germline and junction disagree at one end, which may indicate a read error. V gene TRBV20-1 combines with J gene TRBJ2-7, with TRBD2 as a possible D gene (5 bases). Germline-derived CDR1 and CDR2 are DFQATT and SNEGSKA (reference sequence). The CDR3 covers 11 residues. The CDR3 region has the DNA TGCAGTGCTAGTCCGGGGAGACACCTGTATTTC. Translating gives CSASPGRHLYF.

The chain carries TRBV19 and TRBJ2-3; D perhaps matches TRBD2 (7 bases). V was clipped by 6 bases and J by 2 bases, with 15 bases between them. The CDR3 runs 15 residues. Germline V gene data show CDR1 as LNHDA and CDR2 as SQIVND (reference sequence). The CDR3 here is CASSRRGGDTDTQYF. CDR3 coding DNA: TGTGCCAGTAGCCGAAGGGGGGGCGACACAGATACGCAGTATTTT.

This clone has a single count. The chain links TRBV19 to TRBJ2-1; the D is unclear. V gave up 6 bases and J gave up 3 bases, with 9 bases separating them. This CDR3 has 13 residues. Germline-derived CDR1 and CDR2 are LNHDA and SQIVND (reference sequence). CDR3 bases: TGTGCCAGTAGAGCTGAACGCTACAATGAGCAGTTCTTC. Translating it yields CASRAERYNEQFF. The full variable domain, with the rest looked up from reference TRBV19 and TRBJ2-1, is DGGITQSPKYLFRKEGQNVTLSCEQNLNHDAMYWYRQDPGQGLRLIYYSQIVNDFQKGDIAEGYSVSREKKESFPLTVTSAQKNPTAFYLCASRAERYNEQFFGPGTRLTVL.

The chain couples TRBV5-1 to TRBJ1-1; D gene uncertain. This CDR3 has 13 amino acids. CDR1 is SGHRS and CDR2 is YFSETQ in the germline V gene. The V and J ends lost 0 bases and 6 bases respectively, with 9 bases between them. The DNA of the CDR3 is TGCGCCAGCAGCTTGGTGTCCAATCCTGAAGCTTTCTTT. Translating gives CASSLVSNPEAFF. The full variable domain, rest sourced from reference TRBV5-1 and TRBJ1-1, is KAGVTQTPRYLIKTRGQQVTLSCSPISGHRSVSWYQQTPGQGLQFLFEYFSETQRNKGNFPGRFSGRQFSNSRSEMNVSTLELGDSALYLCASSLVSNPEAFFGQGTRLTVV.

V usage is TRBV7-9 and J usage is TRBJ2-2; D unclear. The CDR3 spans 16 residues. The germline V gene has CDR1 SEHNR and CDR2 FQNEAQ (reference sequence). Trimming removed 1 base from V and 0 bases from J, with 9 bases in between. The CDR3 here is CASSLDGVANTGELFF. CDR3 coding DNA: TGTGCCAGCAGCTTAGATGGAGTCGCGAACACCGGGGAGCTGTTTTTT.

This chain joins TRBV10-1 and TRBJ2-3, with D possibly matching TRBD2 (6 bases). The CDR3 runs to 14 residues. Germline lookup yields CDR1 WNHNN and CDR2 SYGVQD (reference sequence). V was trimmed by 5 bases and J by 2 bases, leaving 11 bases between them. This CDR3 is CASSRSGVTDTQYF. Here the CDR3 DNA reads TGCGCCAGCAGTCGTAGCGGCGTCACAGATACGCAGTATTTT.

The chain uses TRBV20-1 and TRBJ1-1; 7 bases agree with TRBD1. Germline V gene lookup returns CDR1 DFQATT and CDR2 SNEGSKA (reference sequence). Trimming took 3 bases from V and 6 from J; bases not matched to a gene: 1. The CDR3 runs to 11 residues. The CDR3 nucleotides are TGCAGTGCTAGGACAGGGCCTGAAGCTTTCTTT. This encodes CSARTGPEAFF.

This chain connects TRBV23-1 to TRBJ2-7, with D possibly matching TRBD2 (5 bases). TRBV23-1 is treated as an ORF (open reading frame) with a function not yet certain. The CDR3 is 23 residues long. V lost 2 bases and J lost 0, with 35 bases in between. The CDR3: CASSQVLLNAGRRNLKSSYEQYF. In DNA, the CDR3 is TGCGCCAGCAGTCAAGTTCTCCTCAACGCGGGCAGACGAAACCTTAAGAGCTCCTACGAGCAGTACTTC.